The sequence of this T cell receptor (beta chain) was determined in a study of identical twins. TCRdb called the 5' RACE reads again in MiXCR, with one record for every CDR3 protein. The table has 500,000 to 550,000 distinct CDR3 sequences, around 24% seen once. These same records also appear under a second study, on yellow fever vaccine responses in identical twins.

The receptor's source is a woman between 18 and 30 years old in good health. The sample comprised CD4+ T cells sorted from blood.

CDR3 DNA sequence: TGCAGTGCTAGAGTGTCCGGACAGCGGGTTGCCAAAAACATTCAGTACTTC. Residues: CSARVSGQRVAKNIQYF. The rearrangement uses TRBV20-1 and TRBJ2-4; D might be TRBD1 or TRBD2, each matching 6 bases. The V and J ends lost 1 base and 1 base respectively, with 17 bases between them. In germline, CDR1 is DFQATT, CDR2 SNEGSKA (reference sequence). The CDR3 loop spans 17 amino acids.